Presented here are 13 T cell receptor beta chains from one specimen sequenced in a study of CD8 T cells in Susac syndrome. RNA in amounts of roughly 0.5 to 1 ug was reverse transcribed with random hexamers. TCRdb itself ran the immunoSEQ multiplex PCR reads through MiXCR, one entry per CDR3 protein. The sample holds around 45,000 distinct CDR3 sequences, 90% to 95% seen once. The sequencing sample was made of CD8+ T cells from PBMCs. The origin of the receptors is a human donor in good health.

The rearrangement joins TRBV4-1 to TRBJ2-7; weak D call: TRBD1 (5 bases). Per germline, CDR1 MGHRA and CDR2 YSYEKL. Trimming left V 3 bases short and J 0 bases short, with 15 bases between. The CDR3 has 16 amino acids. CDR3 coding DNA: TGCGCCAGCAGCCAGTTGACAGAGACAATCTCCTACGAGCAGTACTTC. Translated: CASSQLTETISYEQYF.

The rearrangement links TRBV19 to TRBJ2-1, with 8 bases identical to TRBD2. CDR1 and CDR2 from the germline V gene are LNHDA and SQIVND (reference sequence). Germline trimming cut 3 bases from V and 5 bases from J; bases unmatched to any gene: 3. The CDR3 is 14 amino acids. In DNA, the CDR3 is TGTGCCAGTAGTATTGGTAGCGGGAACAATGAGCAGTTCTTC. Translated, it gives CASSIGSGNNEQFF.

This sequence joins TRBV6-5 and TRBJ2-7, with D tentatively TRBD2 (5 bases). The CDR3 is made up of 16 amino acids. Germline V gives CDR1 MNHEY, CDR2 SVGAGI. The V and J ends lost 0 bases and 3 bases respectively, with 15 bases between them. The CDR3 reads CASSYSDARGGYEQYF. The DNA of the CDR3 is TGTGCCAGCAGTTACTCTGACGCCCGGGGTGGCTACGAGCAGTACTTC.

Turning to this clonotype: One end of the junction fails to match germline, which may point to a read error. The CDR3 loop reads CSSSQSESGQPQHF. The DNA for the CDR3 is TGTTCCAGCAGCCAATCTGAGTCAGGTCAGCCCCAGCATTTT. The chain uses TRBV7-9 and TRBJ1-5; no definite D call. The CDR3 loop spans 14 amino acids. Germline CDR1 is SEHNR and CDR2 is FQNEAQ (reference sequence).

This chain connects TRBV7-9 to TRBJ2-1; TRBD1 matches 7 bases. The germline V gene has CDR1 SEHNR and CDR2 FQNEAQ (reference sequence). V lost 1 base to trimming and J lost 5 bases; unmatched junction nucleotides: 2. The CDR3 runs 14 residues. The DNA for the CDR3 is TGTGCCAGCAGCTTAGAGGGGGCGCACAATGAGCAGTTCTTC. Translating gives CASSLEGAHNEQFF.

V usage is TRBV9 and J usage is TRBJ2-3; weak D call: TRBD2 (5 bases). V was trimmed by 1 base and J by 0 bases, leaving 9 bases between them. Looked up from germline, CDR1 is SGDLS and CDR2 is YYNGEE. The CDR3 length is 15 residues. CDR3 in amino acids: CASSVRGLSTDTQYF. CDR3 in DNA: TGTGCCAGCAGCGTACGAGGGCTTAGCACAGATACGCAGTATTTT.

The rearrangement links TRBV3-1 to TRBJ2-2; D is uncertain. CDR1 is LGHDT and CDR2 is YNNKEL in the germline V gene (reference sequence). This CDR3 contains 12 residues. Trimming pared 3 bases from V and 4 bases from J, leaving 3 bases between. CDR3 amino acids: CASSQGTGELFF. CDR3 nucleotide sequence: TGTGCCAGCAGCCAGGGCACCGGGGAGCTGTTTTTT.

The chain employs TRBV5-8 and TRBJ2-7; D possibly corresponds to TRBD1 (5 bases). Germline CDR1 reads SGHTS; CDR2 reads YDEGEE. The V gene lost 9 bases and the J gene lost 2 bases, with 9 bases spanning the gap. CDR3 length equals 11 residues. CDR3: CAIQGAYEQYF. In DNA form, the CDR3 reads TGTGCCATCCAGGGTGCCTACGAGCAGTACTTC. The full variable domain, rest sourced from reference TRBV5-8 and TRBJ2-7, is EAGVTQSPTHLIKTRGQQATLRCSPISGHTSVYWYQQALGLGLQFLLWYDEGEERNRGNFPPRFSGRQFPNYSSELNVNALELEDSALYLCAIQGAYEQYFGPGTRLTVT.

V is TRBV29-1 and J is TRBJ2-2; no clear D. The CDR3 spans 15 residues. V was cut by 3 bases and J by 2 bases, with 13 bases left in between. Germline CDR1 reads SQVTM; CDR2 reads ANQGSEA. CDR3 bases: TGCAGCGTTGAGACCGGGCGGTTTAACACCGGGGAGCTGTTTTTT. It codes for CSVETGRFNTGELFF.

This clonotype has just one count. V gene TRBV7-9 combines with J gene TRBJ2-5; 8 nucleotides align to TRBD1. The germline V gene encodes CDR1 SEHNR and CDR2 FQNEAQ (reference sequence). The CDR3 has 15 amino acids. Trimming took 3 bases from V and 4 from J; bases not matched to a gene: 7. The CDR3 region has the DNA TGTGCCAGCAGCTTGGCGGGACAGGTTGTAGAGACCCAGTACTTC. This translates into CASSLAGQVVETQYF.

This chain joins TRBV6-1 and TRBJ2-4, with D perhaps matching TRBD1 (5 bases). Germline lookup yields CDR1 MNHNS and CDR2 SASEGT. Trimming pared 3 bases from V and 3 bases from J, leaving 12 bases between. The CDR3 spans 15 residues. The CDR3 sequence is CASSDIQGVKNIQYF. The CDR3 region has the DNA TGTGCCAGCAGTGACATTCAGGGTGTCAAAAACATTCAGTACTTC.

This sequence joins TRBV12-3 or TRBV12-4 and TRBJ2-3, with D possibly matching TRBD2 (6 bases). The CDR3 has 15 amino acids. Trimming removed 1 base from V and 3 bases from J, with 11 bases in between. The CDR3 coding sequence is TGTGCCAGCAGTTTAGTGTCTAGCGAAACAGATACGCAGTATTTT. Protein: CASSLVSSETDTQYF.

The rearrangement joins TRBV2 to TRBJ1-1; no firm D call. Germline V gives CDR1 SNHLY, CDR2 FYNNEI. V dropped 2 bases and J dropped 5 bases, with 12 bases sitting between them. The CDR3 contains 14 residues. CDR3 nucleotide sequence: TGTGCCAGCAGTGAACCCCAAACAACAACTGAAGCTTTCTTT. Translation gives CASSEPQTTTEAFF.